This T cell receptor beta chain came from a study of identical twins. Whole-study results and caveats: Low generation-probability sequences were in excess among twin-shared out-of-frame alpha sequences.

A note on this clonotype: Its antigen is as yet unknown.

One entry per CDR3 protein, called by TCRdb with MiXCR from the 5' RACE reads. In the table there are approximately 470,000 distinct CDR3 sequences, around 14% of which are singletons. Germline V gene sequence: CDR1 SNHLY, CDR2 FYNNEI. CDR3 length: 16 residues. J lost 9 bases, V lost 4 bases, and 6 bases had no gene match. A further study also used this sample, focusing on yellow fever vaccine responses in identical twins.

The V and J genes are TRBV2 and TRBJ2-1; 16 bases are shared with TRBD2. The sample was CD4+ T cells sorted from blood. The receptor comes from a woman under 30 in good health. Written as DNA, the CDR3 is TGTGCCAGCAGTGGGGGACTAGCGGGAGGGAATGGTGAGCAGTTCTTC. It is translated as CASSGGLAGGNGEQFF.